What follows are 16 T cell receptor beta chains derived from one specimen sequenced in a study of T-cell memory formation after mild COVID-19. TCRdb re-called the 5' RACE reads through MiXCR, storing one row per CDR3 protein. The sample contains fewer than 700,000 distinct CDR3 sequences, 20% to 25% of which appear only once. The sample was PBMCs or a T cell subset sorted from them (not recorded which). Receptors originate from an adult woman who had mild COVID-19 (a few samples of this study predate the infection). Cell type and time point are not known.

The rearrangement links TRBV20-1 to TRBJ2-7; D may be TRBD1 or TRBD2 (6 bases each). The CDR3 totals 14 residues. Germline values: CDR1 DFQATT, CDR2 SNEGSKA (reference sequence). CDR3: CSPRQPGASYEQYF. The CDR3 coding sequence is TGCAGCCCCAGGCAGCCGGGGGCCTCCTACGAGCAGTACTTC.

This clonotype has only a few counts. This chain uses TRBV7-6 with TRBJ2-2; 9 nucleotides match TRBD1. With V trimmed by 6 bases and J by 0 bases, 8 bases remained unmatched. Germline-derived CDR1 and CDR2 are SGHVS and FNYEAQ. The CDR3 runs 17 residues. This chain's CDR3 is CASRPTGTGTNTGELFF. CDR3 coding DNA: TGTGCCAGCAGACCAACCGGGACAGGGACGAACACCGGGGAGCTGTTTTTT.

The V gene is TRBV20-1, the J gene TRBJ2-1; D assignment may be TRBD1 or TRBD2 (5 bases each). V shed 5 bases and J shed 2 bases, with 16 bases lying between them. Germline assignment: CDR1 DFQATT and CDR2 SNEGSKA (reference sequence). The CDR3 covers 15 residues. CDR3 region: CSARQTGSPYNEQFF. CDR3 coding DNA: TGCAGTGCTCGACAGACTGGGAGCCCCTACAATGAGCAGTTCTTC.

Regarding this clonotype: A read error is possible here, since a much larger clone lies one base away. The chain carries TRBV12-3 or TRBV12-4 and TRBJ1-1, with D possibly matching TRBD1 (6 bases). This CDR3 is built from 13 residues. Trimming cost V 6 bases and J 4 bases, with 12 bases left between them. The CDR3 nucleotides are TGTGCCAGCAGCCCAGGGGTGCGCACTGAAGCTTTCTTT. This gives the protein CASSPGVRTEAFF.

The genes are TRBV4-1 and TRBJ1-6; D perhaps matches TRBD1 (5 bases). The CDR3 contains 13 residues. Germline CDR1 MGHRA, CDR2 YSYEKL. The V end was cut by 0 bases, the J end by 10 bases, with 7 bases between. The CDR3 loop reads CASSQDRDSPLHF. In nucleotides, the CDR3 is TGCGCCAGCAGCCAAGATAGGGACTCACCCCTCCACTTT.

The chain uses TRBV10-3 and TRBJ1-1; D possibly corresponds to TRBD1 (5 bases). V was trimmed by 10 bases and J by 2 bases, leaving 14 bases between them. CDR3 length equals 13 residues. Germline V gene data show CDR1 as ENHRY and CDR2 as SYGVKD. CDR3 protein: CATGGGVNTEAFF. For the CDR3, the DNA is TGTGCCACTGGGGGGGGTGTAAACACTGAAGCTTTCTTT.

The chain links TRBV24-1 to TRBJ2-3; 9 nucleotides match TRBD1. J lost 4 bases, V lost 5 bases, and 6 bases had no gene match. CDR1 and CDR2 from the germline V gene are KGHDR and SFDVKD. The CDR3 length is 15 residues. The CDR3 nucleotides read TGTGCCACCAGTGTCGGGACAGGGATCGCAGATACGCAGTATTTT. It translates to CATSVGTGIADTQYF.

The V and J genes are TRBV12-5 and TRBJ2-7; 12 bases align to TRBD2. From germline, CDR1 is LGHNT and CDR2 FRNRAP. This CDR3 comprises 15 residues. The trim removed 6 bases at V and 2 bases at J, leaving 5 bases unmatched. The CDR3 DNA sequence: TGTGCTAGTGGCCCCAGACTAGCGGGAGCCTACGAGCAGTACTTC. Translated: CASGPRLAGAYEQYF. Full variable domain (outside the CDR3, taken from reference TRBV12-5 and TRBJ2-7): DARVTQTPRHKVTEMGQEVTMRCQPILGHNTVFWYRQTMMQGLELLAYFRNRAPLDDSGMPKDRFSAEMPDATLATLKIQPSEPRDSAVYFCASGPRLAGAYEQYFGPGTRLTVT.

V gene TRBV7-6 combines with J gene TRBJ2-2; tentatively, D is TRBD1 (5 bases). The germline V gene has CDR1 SGHVS and CDR2 FNYEAQ. The CDR3 runs to 15 residues. The germline V and J ends were trimmed by 2 bases and 5 bases, with 12 bases remaining between them. The CDR3 DNA reads as TGTGCCAGCAGCTTAAAACGGACAAGAACCGGGGAGCTGTTTTTT. Translation: CASSLKRTRTGELFF.

The V gene is TRBV2, the J gene TRBJ1-5; D is unresolved. Germline-derived CDR1 and CDR2 are SNHLY and FYNNEI. Trimming removed 6 bases from V and 3 bases from J, with 12 bases in between. This CDR3 has 14 residues. CDR3 sequence: CASRPNSYNQPQHF. The CDR3 nucleotides are TGTGCCAGCAGACCGAACAGCTACAATCAGCCCCAGCATTTT.

A few counts support this clonotype. The chain uses TRBV30 and TRBJ2-1; D is undetermined. Germline V gene data show CDR1 as GTSNPN and CDR2 as SVGIG (reference sequence). The CDR3 covers 14 residues. V lost 2 bases and J lost 4, with 12 bases in between. The CDR3 protein is CAWSKLQPYNEQFF. The CDR3 DNA follows: TGTGCCTGGAGTAAGCTACAGCCGTACAATGAGCAGTTCTTC.

V usage is TRBV27 and J usage is TRBJ1-6; possibly TRBD1 for D (6 bases). V was clipped by 6 bases and J by 1 base, with 10 bases between them. Germline V gives CDR1 MNHEY, CDR2 SMNVEV (reference sequence). The CDR3 runs 15 residues. DNA for the CDR3: TGTGCCAGCAGCCCGGGGGCGTCCTATAATTCACCCCTCCACTTT. This translates into CASSPGASYNSPLHF.

The V gene is TRBV5-1, the J gene TRBJ1-1; D is unclear. Germline V gives CDR1 SGHRS, CDR2 YFSETQ. V shed 4 bases and J shed 1 base, with 14 bases lying between them. CDR3 length equals 15 residues. The CDR3 region has the DNA TGCGCCAGCAGCCCGATCCGGGGTTCGAACACTGAAGCTTTCTTT. Amino acids: CASSPIRGSNTEAFF. Full variable domain (outside the CDR3, taken from reference TRBV5-1 and TRBJ1-1): KAGVTQTPRYLIKTRGQQVTLSCSPISGHRSVSWYQQTPGQGLQFLFEYFSETQRNKGNFPGRFSGRQFSNSRSEMNVSTLELGDSALYLCASSPIRGSNTEAFFGQGTRLTVV.

V gene TRBV15 combines with J gene TRBJ2-7, with unresolved D. Germline assignment: CDR1 LNHNV and CDR2 YYDKDF (reference sequence). The CDR3 is 12 residues long. The germline V and J ends were trimmed by 0 bases and 5 bases, with 5 bases remaining between them. The CDR3 is CATSREWDEQYF. CDR3 DNA sequence: TGTGCCACCAGCAGAGAGTGGGACGAGCAGTACTTC.

V and J are TRBV6-5 and TRBJ2-3; 7 positions agree with TRBD2. Germline V gene data show CDR1 as MNHEY and CDR2 as SVGAGI. The V gene end was trimmed by 5 bases and the J gene end by 1 base; junction bases not matched to a gene: 6. This CDR3 comprises 15 residues. CDR3 loop: CASSGGGVGTDTQYF. CDR3 DNA: TGTGCCAGCAGTGGGGGGGGTGTGGGCACAGATACGCAGTATTTT.

This clonotype appeared a few times. CDR3 protein: CASSVGGGQGHEQFF. DNA of the CDR3: TGTGCCAGCAGCGTAGGAGGGGGCCAGGGCCATGAGCAGTTCTTC. This chain joins TRBV9 and TRBJ2-1, with 7 bases fitting TRBD1. The length of the CDR3 is 15 residues. The V gene end was trimmed by 0 bases and the J gene end by 8 bases; junction bases not matched to a gene: 8. Germline CDR1 is SGDLS and CDR2 is YYNGEE.